Below, one T cell receptor (beta chain) is given with its context. The data were produced by immunoSEQ multiplex PCR, yet TCRdb's version contains in-frame clones alone and is incomplete. The table shows around 330,000 clones, with approximately 88% occurring only once. These data are taken from a study of blood T cell repertoires in COVID-19. Study context: PBMCs, B-cell-depleted T cells, or T cells were the source of the cDNA or gDNA that made up the material.

Seattle-derived patients entered the study during active infection and were followed longitudinally. The germline V and J ends were trimmed by 2 bases and 15 bases, with 14 bases remaining between them. This CDR3 comprises 13 residues. The origin of this receptor is a woman in her twenties or thirties with COVID-19, enrolled during active disease. Sequencing was done on a sample of peripheral blood. The chain carries TRBV12-3 or TRBV12-4 and TRBJ1-6; D unclear. This chain's CDR3 is CASSLLPGGLLHF. In DNA, the CDR3 is TGTGCCAGCAGTTTACTCCCGGGTGGTCTCCTCCACTTT.